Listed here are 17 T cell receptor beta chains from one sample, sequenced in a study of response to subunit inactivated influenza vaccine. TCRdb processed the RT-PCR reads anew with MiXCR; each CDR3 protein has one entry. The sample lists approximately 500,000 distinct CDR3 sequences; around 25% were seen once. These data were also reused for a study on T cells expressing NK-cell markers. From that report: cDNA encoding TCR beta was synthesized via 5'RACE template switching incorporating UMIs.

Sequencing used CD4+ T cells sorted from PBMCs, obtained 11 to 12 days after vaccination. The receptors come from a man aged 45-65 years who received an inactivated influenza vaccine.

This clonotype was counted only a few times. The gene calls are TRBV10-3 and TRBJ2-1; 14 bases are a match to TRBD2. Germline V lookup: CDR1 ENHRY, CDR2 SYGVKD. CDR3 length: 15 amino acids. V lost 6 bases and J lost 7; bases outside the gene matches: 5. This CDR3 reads CAISGLAGGSNEQFF. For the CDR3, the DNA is TGTGCCATCAGCGGACTAGCGGGGGGCTCAAATGAGCAGTTCTTC.

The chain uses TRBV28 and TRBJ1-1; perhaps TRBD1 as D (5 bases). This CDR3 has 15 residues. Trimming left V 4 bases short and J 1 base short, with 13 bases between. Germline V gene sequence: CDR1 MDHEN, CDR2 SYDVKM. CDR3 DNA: TGTGCCAGCAGTTGGGGACCTCGCGGGAACACTGAAGCTTTCTTT. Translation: CASSWGPRGNTEAFF.

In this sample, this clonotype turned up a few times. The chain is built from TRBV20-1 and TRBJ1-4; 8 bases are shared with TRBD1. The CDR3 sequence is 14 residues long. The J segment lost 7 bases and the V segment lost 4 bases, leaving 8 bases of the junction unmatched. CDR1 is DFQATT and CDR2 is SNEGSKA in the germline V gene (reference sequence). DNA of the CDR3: TGCAGTGCTACTCTTACAGGGGGACGTGAAAAACTGTTTTTT. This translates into CSATLTGGREKLFF.

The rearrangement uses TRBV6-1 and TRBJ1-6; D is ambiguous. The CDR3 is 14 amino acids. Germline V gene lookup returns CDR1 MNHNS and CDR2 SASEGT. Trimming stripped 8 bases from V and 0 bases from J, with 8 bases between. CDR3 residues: CASGESSYNSPLHF. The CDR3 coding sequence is TGTGCCAGCGGGGAGAGCTCCTATAATTCACCCCTCCACTTT.

Here the CDR3 reads CASSEGTFFGDEQYF. The CDR3 DNA reads as TGTGCCAGCAGTGAGGGGACGTTCTTTGGGGACGAGCAGTACTTC. The chain combines TRBV2 with TRBJ2-7; the D call may be TRBD1 or TRBD2 (5 bases each). The CDR3 loop spans 15 amino acids. Germline lookup yields CDR1 SNHLY and CDR2 FYNNEI. The V gene lost 3 bases and the J gene lost 5 bases, with 17 bases spanning the gap. Supplemented by reference TRBV2 and TRBJ2-7, the full variable domain reads EPEVTQTPSHQVTQMGQEVILRCVPISNHLYFYWYRQILGQKVEFLVSFYNNEISEKSEIFDDQFSVERPDGSNFTLKIRSTKLEDSAMYFCASSEGTFFGDEQYFGPGTRLTVT.

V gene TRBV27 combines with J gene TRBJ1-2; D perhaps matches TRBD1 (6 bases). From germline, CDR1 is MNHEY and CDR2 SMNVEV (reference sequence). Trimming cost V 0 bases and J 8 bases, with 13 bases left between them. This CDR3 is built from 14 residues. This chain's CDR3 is CASSLSGQRGGYTF. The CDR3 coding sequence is TGTGCCAGCAGTTTATCCGGACAGCGCGGGGGCTACACCTTC.

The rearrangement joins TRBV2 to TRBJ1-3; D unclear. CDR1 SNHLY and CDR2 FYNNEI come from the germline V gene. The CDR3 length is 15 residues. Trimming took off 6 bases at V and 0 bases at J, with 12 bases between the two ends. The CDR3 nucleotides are TGTGCCAGCAGGGCGGCATACCTCTCTGGAAACACCATATATTTT. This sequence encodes CASRAAYLSGNTIYF.

The CDR3 reads CASSFPLTEAFF. CDR3 DNA: TGTGCCAGCAGTTTTCCCCTCACTGAAGCTTTCTTT. This sequence joins TRBV12-3 or TRBV12-4 and TRBJ1-1; D remains ambiguous. CDR3 length: 12 residues. With 3 bases removed from V and 4 bases from J, the gap between germline ends came to 6 bases.

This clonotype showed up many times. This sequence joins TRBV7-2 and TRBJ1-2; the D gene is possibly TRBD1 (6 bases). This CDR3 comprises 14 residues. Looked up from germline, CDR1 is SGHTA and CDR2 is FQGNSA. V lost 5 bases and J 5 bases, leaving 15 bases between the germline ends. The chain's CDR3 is CASSLQGTPYGYTF. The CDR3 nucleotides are TGTGCCAGCAGCCTACAGGGTACTCCTTATGGCTACACCTTC. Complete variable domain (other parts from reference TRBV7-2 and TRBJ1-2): GAGVSQSPSNKVTEKGKDVELRCDPISGHTALYWYRQSLGQGLEFLIYFQGNSAPDKSGLPSDRFSAERTGGSVSTLTIQRTQQEDSAVYLCASSLQGTPYGYTFGSGTRLTVV.

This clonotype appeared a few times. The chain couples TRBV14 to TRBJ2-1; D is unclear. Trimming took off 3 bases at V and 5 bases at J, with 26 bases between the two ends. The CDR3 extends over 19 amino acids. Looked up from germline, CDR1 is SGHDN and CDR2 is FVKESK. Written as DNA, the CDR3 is TGTGCCAGCAGCCATCGGTCGGTGGGAACGATCGCACTCCACAATGAGCAGTTCTTC. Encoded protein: CASSHRSVGTIALHNEQFF. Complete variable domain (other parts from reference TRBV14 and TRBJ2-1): EAGVTQFPSHSVIEKGQTVTLRCDPISGHDNLYWYRRVMGKEIKFLLHFVKESKQDESGMPNNRFLAERTGGTYSTLKVQPAELEDSGVYFCASSHRSVGTIALHNEQFFGPGTRLTVL.

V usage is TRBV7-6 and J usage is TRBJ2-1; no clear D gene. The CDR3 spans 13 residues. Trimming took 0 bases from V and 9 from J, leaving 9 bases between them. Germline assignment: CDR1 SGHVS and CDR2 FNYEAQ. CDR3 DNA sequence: TGTGCCAGCAGCTTAGCGATGGCCCGTGAGCAGTTCTTC. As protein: CASSLAMAREQFF.

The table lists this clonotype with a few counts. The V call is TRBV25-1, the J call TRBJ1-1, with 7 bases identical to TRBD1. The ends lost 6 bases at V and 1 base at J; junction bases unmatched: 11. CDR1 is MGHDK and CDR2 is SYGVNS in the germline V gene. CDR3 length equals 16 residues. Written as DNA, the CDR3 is TGTGCCAGCAGGGAAACACTGACAGGGCGGAACACTGAAGCTTTCTTT. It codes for CASRETLTGRNTEAFF.

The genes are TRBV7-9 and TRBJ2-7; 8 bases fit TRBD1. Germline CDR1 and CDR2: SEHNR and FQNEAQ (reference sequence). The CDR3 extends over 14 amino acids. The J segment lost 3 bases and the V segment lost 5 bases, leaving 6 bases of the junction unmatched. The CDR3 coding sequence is TGTGCCAGCAGCATAGTTACAGGGGGCTACGAGCAGTACTTC. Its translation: CASSIVTGGYEQYF.

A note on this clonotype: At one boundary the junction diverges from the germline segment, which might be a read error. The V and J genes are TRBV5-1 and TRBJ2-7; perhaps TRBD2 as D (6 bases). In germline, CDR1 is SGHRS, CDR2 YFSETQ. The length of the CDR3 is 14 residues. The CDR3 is CAGSLAGRAYEQYF. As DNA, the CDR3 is TGCGCCGGCAGCTTGGCGGGGAGAGCCTACGAGCAGTACTTC.

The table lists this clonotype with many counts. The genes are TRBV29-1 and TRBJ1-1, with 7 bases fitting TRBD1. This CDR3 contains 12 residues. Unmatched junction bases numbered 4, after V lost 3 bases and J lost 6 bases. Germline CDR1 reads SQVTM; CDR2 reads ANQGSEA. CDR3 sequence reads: CSVETQGAEAFF. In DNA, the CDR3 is TGCAGCGTTGAGACTCAGGGGGCTGAAGCTTTCTTT.

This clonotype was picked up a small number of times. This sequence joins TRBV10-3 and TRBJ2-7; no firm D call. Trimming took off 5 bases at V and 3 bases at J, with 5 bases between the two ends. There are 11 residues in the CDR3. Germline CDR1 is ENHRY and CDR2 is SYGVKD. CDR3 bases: TGTGCCATCAGTAAAGACTACGAGCAGTACTTC. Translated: CAISKDYEQYF.

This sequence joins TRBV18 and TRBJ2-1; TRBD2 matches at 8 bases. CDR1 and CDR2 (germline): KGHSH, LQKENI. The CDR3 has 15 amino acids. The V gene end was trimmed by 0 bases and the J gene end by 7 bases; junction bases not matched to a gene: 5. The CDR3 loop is CASSPPTSGGNEQFF. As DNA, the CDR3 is TGTGCCAGCTCACCACCGACTTCGGGAGGGAATGAGCAGTTCTTC.